A single T cell receptor beta chain is shown here with its context. These data originate in a study of cytomegalovirus exposure and HLA in healthy donors. TCRdb keeps only in-frame clones here, not all; method: immunoSEQ multiplex PCR. The sample contains about 280,000 clones, 88% of which appear only once. Sample: PBMCs. The clonotype was recovered from a woman between 18 and 29 years old in good health and CMV-seronegative.

CDR3: CASSQGFSYEQYF. The CDR3 nucleotides are TGTGCCAGCAGTCAGGGGTTCTCCTACGAGCAGTACTTC. The chain uses TRBV27 and TRBJ2-7; weak D call: TRBD1 (6 bases). V shed 5 bases and J shed 0 bases, with 8 bases lying between them. The V gene's germline CDR1 is MNHEY and CDR2 SMNVEV (reference sequence). The CDR3 runs 13 residues.